This T cell receptor beta chain was recovered during a study of CD8+ T cells in alopecia areata. Study-wide context: Each of the treated patients was given oral tofacitinib, 5 to 10 mg twice daily, for moderate-to-severe alopecia areata. Study-wide findings and caveats: Scalp sample sequencing also detects resident alphabeta T cells of normal skin. Many expanded lesional clones stayed in scalp and blood while on tofacitinib.

Following RNA extraction, reverse transcription yielded cDNA that acted as the sequencing template. Method: immunoSEQ multiplex PCR; TCRdb's copy keeps in-frame clones and lacks some. The sample contains hundreds of thousands of clones, 50% to 75% of which appear only once. Treatment defined: oral pan-JAK inhibitor, 5-10 mg twice daily. Sampling of alopecia areata patients yielded lesional scalp punch biopsies as well as peripheral blood. The CDR3 loop spans 14 amino acids. With V trimmed by 8 bases and J by 5 bases, 10 bases remained unmatched. Germline values: CDR1 MNHEY, CDR2 SVGAGI. As for this clone: Its matching antigen is unknown.

The sequence derives from a human donor with alopecia areata. This chain joins TRBV6-5 and TRBJ2-5; 8 bases map to TRBD2. The sample in question was CD4+ T cells sorted from blood, obtained at roughly week 52, from a patient treated with tofacitinib. CDR3 DNA: TGTGCCAGCCTTGCCGGGGGGGCGGTGGAGACCCAGTACTTC. Translation gives CASLAGGAVETQYF.